These 8 T cell receptor beta chains came from one sample sequenced in a study of radiotherapy plus CTLA-4 blockade in lung cancer. Repertoires were generated with immunoSEQ multiplex PCR, while TCRdb's copy carries only in-frame clones and drops some. The table has roughly 53,000 clones, 80% to 90% seen once. The sequencing used peripheral blood, collected from a patient treated with radiotherapy plus ipilimumab. These receptors were taken from a human donor with non-small cell lung cancer whose response to radiotherapy plus ipilimumab could not be evaluated.

This chain uses TRBV23-1 with TRBJ1-5; TRBD1 is a possible D gene (5 bases). TRBV23-1 is assigned to the ORF class and has an uncertain function. The germline V and J ends were trimmed by 10 bases and 5 bases, with 18 bases remaining between them. The CDR3 is made up of 14 amino acids. The CDR3 loop reads CATLTGAVHQPQHF. In DNA, the CDR3 is TGCGCCACCCTTACTGGGGCCGTTCATCAGCCCCAGCATTTT.

V usage is TRBV14 and J usage is TRBJ1-1, with D perhaps TRBD1 (5 bases). CDR3 length: 14 amino acids. From germline, CDR1 is SGHDN and CDR2 FVKESK. Trimming left V 1 base short and J 4 bases short, with 10 bases between. CDR3 amino acids: CASSQVRGGTEAFF. The CDR3 DNA follows: TGTGCCAGCAGCCAAGTCCGGGGGGGCACTGAAGCTTTCTTT.

This clone is a singleton in its sample. The rearrangement uses TRBV19 and TRBJ2-7, with D tentatively TRBD1 (6 bases). The V end lost 5 bases, the J end lost 5 bases, and 13 bases lay between the germline ends. Germline CDR1 reads LNHDA; CDR2 reads SQIVND (reference sequence). CDR3 length: 13 amino acids. As DNA, the CDR3 is TGTGCCAGTAGTTACCGACAGGCACACGAGCAGTACTTC. This codes for CASSYRQAHEQYF.

This chain connects TRBV5-1 to TRBJ1-4; D perhaps matches TRBD1 (6 bases). CDR1 and CDR2 from the germline V gene are SGHRS and YFSETQ. This CDR3 comprises 15 residues. V gave up 0 bases and J gave up 8 bases, with 14 bases separating them. Here the CDR3 reads CASSLVGRGEEKLFF. The DNA for the CDR3 is TGCGCCAGCAGCTTGGTAGGCAGGGGTGAGGAAAAACTGTTTTTT.

The count of this clone is one. Relative to the germline gene, one junction end is altered; a read error may explain this. This sequence joins TRBV2 and TRBJ2-5; D gene uncertain. Germline V gene sequence: CDR1 SNHLY, CDR2 FYNNEI. This CDR3 is built from 14 residues. The CDR3 DNA sequence: TGTGCCAGCGGTGAAGGAGAGTACCAAGAGACCCAGTACTTC. Its protein product is CASGEGEYQETQYF.

The chain is built from TRBV27 and TRBJ2-7, with 11 bases aligning to TRBD1. The length of the CDR3 is 16 residues. Germline loops: CDR1 MNHEY, CDR2 SMNVEV (reference sequence). J lost 2 bases, V lost 3 bases, and 6 bases had no gene match. The CDR3 reads CASSFGWGQGAYEQYF. CDR3 nucleotide sequence: TGTGCCAGCAGTTTCGGCTGGGGACAGGGGGCCTACGAGCAGTACTTC.

In DNA, the CDR3 is TGTGCCAGCACCATAGGAGTGGCCTATGGCTACACCTTC. Translating gives CASTIGVAYGYTF. The chain employs TRBV5-4 and TRBJ1-2; D remains ambiguous. Germline V lookup: CDR1 SGHNT, CDR2 YYREEE (reference sequence). The CDR3 is 13 residues long. V was trimmed by 6 bases and J by 4 bases, leaving 13 bases between them.

This clone was recorded once. This chain joins TRBV27 and TRBJ1-2, with a weak D call TRBD1 (6 bases). Trimming took 7 bases from V and 0 from J, leaving 15 bases between them. The CDR3 has 15 residues. The germline V gene encodes CDR1 MNHEY and CDR2 SMNVEV (reference sequence). CDR3 in DNA: TGTGCCAGCATGTTTAACAGGGAAGCTAACTATGGCTACACCTTC. Protein product: CASMFNREANYGYTF.